This T cell receptor (beta chain) was captured in a study of response to subunit inactivated influenza vaccine. Notes on the study in general: Each seasonal influenza vaccination, the authors suggested, recruits few new T cells.

Each CDR3 protein is one row after TCRdb ran MiXCR on the RT-PCR reads. The data show about 480,000 distinct CDR3 sequences, with under 15% seen just once and roughly 14% held by the top ten. Notes on this clonotype: Its antigen remains unknown.

Trimming cost V 1 base and J 7 bases; bases outside gene matches: 8. Germline CDR1 and CDR2: DFQATT and SNEGSKA (reference sequence). The CDR3 is 15 residues long. The material sequenced was PBMCs from blood, taken roughly 6 weeks after vaccination. The sequence was collected from a man aged 50-59 years who received an inactivated influenza vaccine. This chain uses TRBV20-1 with TRBJ2-7; 12 bases are shared with TRBD2. CDR3 nucleotide sequence: TGCAGTGCTAGAGTTCCTAGCGGGAGGGCCGAAGAGCAGTACTTC. This codes for CSARVPSGRAEEQYF.